Below, 22 T cell receptor beta chains from the same sample are listed, as sequenced in a study of shared clonotypes between healthy human individuals. Assay: immunoSEQ multiplex PCR; the TCRdb copy retains only in-frame clones and omits some. The repertoire has about 610,000 clones, 97% of them found once; the top ten carry about 0.06%. Sequenced material: naive CD4+ T cells sorted from blood. Subset reported: CD45RA+ positively selected. The receptors were gathered from a woman in her 30s in good health.

This chain connects TRBV18 to TRBJ1-2; D unclear. The CDR3 sequence is 13 residues long. Germline CDR1 reads KGHSH; CDR2 reads LQKENI. Trimming took 4 bases from V and 4 from J, leaving 10 bases between them. The CDR3 is CASSRTDIYGYTF. The CDR3, as DNA: TGTGCCAGCTCACGTACCGACATCTATGGCTACACCTTC.

The chain carries TRBV19 and TRBJ2-7, with no clear D. CDR1 is LNHDA, CDR2 SQIVND, per germline (reference sequence). The CDR3 has 13 amino acids. Trimming shortened V by 5 bases and J by 6 bases, and 14 bases separated the two germline ends. As DNA, the CDR3 is TGTGCCAGTAGTCCACCACGTTCATCCGAGCAGTACTTC. It codes for CASSPPRSSEQYF.

The chain employs TRBV30 and TRBJ2-3; D unresolved. The length of the CDR3 is 13 residues. The germline CDR1 and CDR2 sequences are GTSNPN and SVGIG (reference sequence). Trimming removed 4 bases from V and 4 bases from J, with 12 bases in between. The CDR3 sequence: CAWTHAPPDTQYF. As DNA, the CDR3 is TGTGCCTGGACCCACGCCCCCCCAGATACGCAGTATTTT.

The rearrangement joins TRBV28 to TRBJ1-1; D ambiguous. Germline V gene sequence: CDR1 MDHEN, CDR2 SYDVKM. Deletions cut 1 base from V and 1 base from J, with 13 bases between. The CDR3 loop spans 16 amino acids. This CDR3 is CASSLYATVTNTEAFF. The CDR3 DNA reads as TGTGCCAGCAGTTTATACGCTACAGTGACGAACACTGAAGCTTTCTTT.

CDR3 coding DNA: TGCGCCAGCAGTGAAGGGACAGTCTACAATGAGCAGTTCTTC. It translates to CASSEGTVYNEQFF. This chain joins TRBV10-1 and TRBJ2-1; TRBD1 matches 7 bases. Unmatched junction bases numbered 2, after V lost 3 bases and J lost 3 bases. CDR3 length: 14 residues. Germline CDR1 WNHNN, CDR2 SYGVQD (reference sequence).

J is TRBJ2-2 and V is TRBV5-1; a possible D gene is TRBD2 (6 bases). Per the germline V gene, CDR1 is SGHRS and CDR2 is YFSETQ. V lost 0 bases and J 6 bases, leaving 15 bases between the germline ends. The CDR3 runs to 16 residues. This CDR3 reads CASSLVAGSGAGELFF. The CDR3 DNA follows: TGCGCCAGCAGCTTGGTCGCGGGTTCGGGGGCCGGGGAGCTGTTTTTT.

This clone showed up just once. The rearrangement uses TRBV30 and TRBJ2-1, with D maybe TRBD2 (6 bases). Germline loops: CDR1 GTSNPN, CDR2 SVGIG (reference sequence). V shed 0 bases and J shed 8 bases, with 8 bases lying between them. This CDR3 region has 12 residues. DNA for the CDR3: TGTGCCTGGAGTGTAGGCGGGGATGAGCAGTTCTTC. It specifies CAWSVGGDEQFF.

This clone was recorded only once. The chain links TRBV29-1 to TRBJ2-7, with TRBD1 as a possible D gene (5 bases). CDR1 and CDR2 from the germline V gene are SQVTM and ANQGSEA. This CDR3 contains 14 residues. Between the trimmed V and J ends, which lost 1 base and 1 base, there was a span of 11 bases. The DNA of the CDR3 is TGCAGCGTTGAAGGTCAGGGCGCATCCTACGAGCAGTACTTC. Amino acid sequence: CSVEGQGASYEQYF.

V usage is TRBV28 and J usage is TRBJ2-3, with 10 bases that match TRBD2. V gave up 10 bases and J gave up 3 bases; unmatched junction bases: 13. The germline gives CDR1 MDHEN, CDR2 SYDVKM. This CDR3 comprises 16 residues. The CDR3: CATLRAGGPGTDTQYF. The CDR3 DNA reads as TGTGCCACTCTTCGAGCGGGAGGGCCGGGAACAGATACGCAGTATTTT.

This clone was observed a single time. This rearrangement joins TRBV5-6 to TRBJ2-3, with a possible D match to TRBD2 (5 bases). Trimming pared 4 bases from V and 2 bases from J, leaving 8 bases between. CDR3 length equals 13 residues. Germline CDR1 SGHDT, CDR2 YYEEEE. Here the CDR3 reads CASSEGATDTQYF. The CDR3 DNA reads as TGTGCCAGCAGCGAGGGCGCCACAGATACGCAGTATTTT. The full variable domain, its missing parts supplied by reference TRBV5-6 and TRBJ2-3, is DAGVTQSPTHLIKTRGQQVTLRCSPKSGHDTVSWYQQALGQGPQFIFQYYEEEERQRGNFPDRFSGHQFPNYSSELNVNALLLGDSALYLCASSEGATDTQYFGPGTRLTVL.

This chain uses TRBV5-3 with TRBJ2-2, with unresolved D. Being an ORF, TRBV5-3 has a function that is uncertain. V shed 2 bases and J shed 5 bases, with 13 bases lying between them. This CDR3 has 15 residues. The CDR3: CARSLTSVCTGELFF. Here the CDR3 DNA reads TGTGCCAGAAGCTTAACGTCGGTTTGTACCGGGGAGCTGTTTTTT.

The chain recombines TRBV19 with TRBJ1-1, with D unclear. The ends were cut back, 4 bases at V and 3 bases at J, with 9 bases in the middle. From germline, CDR1 is LNHDA and CDR2 SQIVND (reference sequence). The CDR3 consists of 13 residues. DNA for the CDR3: TGTGCCAGTAGTACTGGACGGGACACTGAAGCTTTCTTT. Translation gives CASSTGRDTEAFF.

The gene calls are TRBV15 and TRBJ2-1; D unclear. Germline V gene lookup returns CDR1 LNHNV and CDR2 YYDKDF (reference sequence). V was cut by 4 bases and J by 0 bases, with 7 bases left in between. This CDR3 has 14 amino acids. The CDR3, as DNA: TGTGCCACCAGCATGTTTGGCTCCTACAATGAGCAGTTCTTC. This gives the protein CATSMFGSYNEQFF.

V is TRBV2 and J is TRBJ1-1; no firm D call. This CDR3 has 11 amino acids. Per the germline V gene, CDR1 is SNHLY and CDR2 is FYNNEI. The V end lost 2 bases, the J end lost 7 bases, and 5 bases lay between the germline ends. Here the CDR3 DNA reads TGTGCCAGCAGTGAACTGGGTGAAGCTTTCTTT. Translation: CASSELGEAFF.

The V call is TRBV19, the J call TRBJ1-5; a weak D match, TRBD1 (6 bases). Looked up from germline, CDR1 is LNHDA and CDR2 is SQIVND (reference sequence). This CDR3 comprises 14 residues. The V gene lost 8 bases and the J gene lost 0 bases, with 11 bases spanning the gap. Here the CDR3 reads CASQQGYSNQPQHF. The CDR3 nucleotides are TGTGCCAGTCAACAGGGTTATAGCAATCAGCCCCAGCATTTT.

V is TRBV19 and J is TRBJ1-3, with D unresolved. Trimming removed 8 bases from V and 1 base from J, with 3 bases in between. The CDR3 is 11 amino acids. Looked up from germline, CDR1 is LNHDA and CDR2 is SQIVND (reference sequence). CDR3 bases: TGTGCCAGTCATTCTGGAAACACCATATATTTT. This sequence encodes CASHSGNTIYF.

With respect to this clone: Other DNA variants within this sample encode the same CDR3. This sequence joins TRBV28 and TRBJ1-2; D is ambiguous. Between the trimmed V and J ends, which lost 4 bases and 4 bases, there was a span of 7 bases. The CDR3 consists of 12 residues. Looked up from germline, CDR1 is MDHEN and CDR2 is SYDVKM. The CDR3 nucleotides read TGTGCCAGCAGTTCGGATGGCTATGGCTACACCTTC. It translates to CASSSDGYGYTF.

The chain combines TRBV2 with TRBJ2-4; TRBD2 matches at 11 bases. Trimming took 9 bases from V and 0 from J; bases not matched to a gene: 10. The CDR3 loop spans 17 amino acids. The V gene's germline CDR1 is SNHLY and CDR2 FYNNEI. CDR3 in DNA: TGTGCCAGATCCGGGACTAGCGGATATCTAGCCAAAAACATTCAGTACTTC. This codes for CARSGTSGYLAKNIQYF.

The chain recombines TRBV5-1 with TRBJ2-3, with TRBD1 matching 7 bases. The V gene's germline CDR1 is SGHRS and CDR2 YFSETQ. The CDR3 extends over 13 amino acids. The V gene end was trimmed by 4 bases and the J gene end by 4 bases; junction bases not matched to a gene: 3. As DNA, the CDR3 is TGCGCCAGCAGCCCCCAGGGGGCAGATACGCAGTATTTT. Protein product: CASSPQGADTQYF.

Only one count was recorded for this clone. This chain's CDR3 is CASARDSYGYTF. DNA of the CDR3: TGTGCCAGCGCTCGTGACAGCTATGGCTACACCTTC. The J gene is TRBJ1-2, the V gene TRBV6-1, with a possible D match to TRBD1 (5 bases). The CDR3 is made up of 12 amino acids. Germline CDR1 is MNHNS and CDR2 is SASEGT. V was pared by 8 bases and J by 4 bases, with 11 bases between.

In the case of this clone: Other nucleotide sequences from this sample produce the same CDR3. V usage is TRBV4-1 and J usage is TRBJ2-3; 7 nucleotides agree with TRBD2. CDR1 and CDR2 from the germline V gene are MGHRA and YSYEKL. The CDR3 length is 16 residues. The V segment lost 1 base and the J segment 3 bases; nucleotides outside the gene matches: 7. CDR3 residues: CASSQVGGRATDTQYF. CDR3 coding DNA: TGCGCCAGCAGCCAAGTGGGGGGGAGGGCTACAGATACGCAGTATTTT.

The V gene is TRBV10-1, the J gene TRBJ1-1; D unclear. The V gene's germline CDR1 is WNHNN and CDR2 SYGVQD (reference sequence). The CDR3 totals 17 residues. V was pared by 0 bases and J by 0 bases, with 14 bases between. The CDR3, as DNA: TGCGCCAGCAGTGAGTCGACGGGTGAATTCATGAACACTGAAGCTTTCTTT. Residues: CASSESTGEFMNTEAFF.